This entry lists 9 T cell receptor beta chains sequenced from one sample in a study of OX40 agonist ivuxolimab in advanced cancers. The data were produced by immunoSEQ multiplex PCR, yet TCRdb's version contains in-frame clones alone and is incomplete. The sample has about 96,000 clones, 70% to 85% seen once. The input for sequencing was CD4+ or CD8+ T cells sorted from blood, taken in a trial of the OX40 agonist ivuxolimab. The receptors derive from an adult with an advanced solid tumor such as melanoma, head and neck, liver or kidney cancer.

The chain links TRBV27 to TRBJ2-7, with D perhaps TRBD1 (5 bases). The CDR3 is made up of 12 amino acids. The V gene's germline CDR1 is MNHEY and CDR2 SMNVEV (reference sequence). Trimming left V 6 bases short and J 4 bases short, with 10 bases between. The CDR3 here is CASSQKGYEQYF. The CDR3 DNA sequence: TGTGCCAGCAGCCAAAAGGGGTACGAGCAGTACTTC.

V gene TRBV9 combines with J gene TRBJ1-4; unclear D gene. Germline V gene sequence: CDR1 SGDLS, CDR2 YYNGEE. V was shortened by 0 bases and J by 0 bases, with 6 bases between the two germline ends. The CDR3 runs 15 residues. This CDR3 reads CASSVEAATNEKLFF. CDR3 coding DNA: TGTGCCAGCAGCGTAGAAGCTGCAACTAATGAAAAACTGTTTTTT.

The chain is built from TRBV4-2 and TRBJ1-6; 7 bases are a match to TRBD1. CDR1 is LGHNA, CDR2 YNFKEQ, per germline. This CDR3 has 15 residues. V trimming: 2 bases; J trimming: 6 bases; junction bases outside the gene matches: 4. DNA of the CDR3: TGTGCCAGCAGCCAAAGACAGGGAAGTAATTCACCCCTCCACTTT. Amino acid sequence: CASSQRQGSNSPLHF.

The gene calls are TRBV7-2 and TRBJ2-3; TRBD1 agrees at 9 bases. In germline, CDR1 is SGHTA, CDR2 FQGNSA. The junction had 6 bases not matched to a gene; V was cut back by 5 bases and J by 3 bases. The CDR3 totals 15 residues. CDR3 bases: TGTGCCAGCAGCCGGACAGGGGTATTAACAGATACGCAGTATTTT. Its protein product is CASSRTGVLTDTQYF.

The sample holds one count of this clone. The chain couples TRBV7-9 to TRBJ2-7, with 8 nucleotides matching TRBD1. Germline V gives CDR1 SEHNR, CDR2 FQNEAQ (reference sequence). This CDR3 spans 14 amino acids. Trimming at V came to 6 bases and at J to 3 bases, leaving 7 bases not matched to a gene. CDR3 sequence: CASSSPDRVYEQYF. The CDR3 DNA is TGTGCCAGCAGTTCACCGGACAGGGTCTACGAGCAGTACTTC.

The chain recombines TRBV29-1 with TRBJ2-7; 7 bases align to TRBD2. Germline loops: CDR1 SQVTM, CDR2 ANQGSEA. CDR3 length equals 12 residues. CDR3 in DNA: TGCAGTTGCCTTGGGGGAGGGCGCGAGCAGTACTTC. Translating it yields CSCLGGGREQYF.

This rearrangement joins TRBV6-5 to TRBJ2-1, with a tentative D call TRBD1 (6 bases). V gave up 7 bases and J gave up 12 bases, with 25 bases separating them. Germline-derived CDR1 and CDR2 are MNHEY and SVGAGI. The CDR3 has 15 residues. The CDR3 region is CASIKTGGRVERQFF. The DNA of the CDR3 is TGTGCCAGCATCAAGACTGGGGGCAGGGTTGAGAGGCAGTTCTTC.

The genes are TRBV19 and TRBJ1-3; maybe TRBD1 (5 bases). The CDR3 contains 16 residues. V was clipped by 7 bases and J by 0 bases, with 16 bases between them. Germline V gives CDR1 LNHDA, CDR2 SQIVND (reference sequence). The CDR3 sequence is CASMGMGVYSGNTIYF. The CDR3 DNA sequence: TGTGCCAGTATGGGGATGGGGGTATACTCTGGAAACACCATATATTTT.

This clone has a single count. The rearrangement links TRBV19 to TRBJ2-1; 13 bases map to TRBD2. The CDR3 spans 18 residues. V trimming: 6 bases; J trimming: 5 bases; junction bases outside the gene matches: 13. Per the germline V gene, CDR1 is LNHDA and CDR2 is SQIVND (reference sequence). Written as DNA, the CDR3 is TGTGCCAGTAGCCGCCCCCTCGGGACTAGCGGGGTTAACAATGAGCAGTTCTTC. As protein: CASSRPLGTSGVNNEQFF.